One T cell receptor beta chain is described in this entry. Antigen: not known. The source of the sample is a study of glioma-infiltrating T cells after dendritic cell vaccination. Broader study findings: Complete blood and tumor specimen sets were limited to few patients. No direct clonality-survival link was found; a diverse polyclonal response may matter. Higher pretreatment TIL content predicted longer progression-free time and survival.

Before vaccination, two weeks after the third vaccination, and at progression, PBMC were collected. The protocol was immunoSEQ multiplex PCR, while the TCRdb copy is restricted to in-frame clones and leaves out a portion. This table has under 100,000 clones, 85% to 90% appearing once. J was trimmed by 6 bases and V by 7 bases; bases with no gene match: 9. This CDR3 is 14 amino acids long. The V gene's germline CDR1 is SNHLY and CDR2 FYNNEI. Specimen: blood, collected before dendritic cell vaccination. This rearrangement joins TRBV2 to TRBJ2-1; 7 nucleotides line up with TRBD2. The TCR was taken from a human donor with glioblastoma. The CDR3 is CASTSPGTINEQFF. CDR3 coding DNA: TGTGCCAGCACCTCCCCCGGGACTATCAATGAGCAGTTCTTC.